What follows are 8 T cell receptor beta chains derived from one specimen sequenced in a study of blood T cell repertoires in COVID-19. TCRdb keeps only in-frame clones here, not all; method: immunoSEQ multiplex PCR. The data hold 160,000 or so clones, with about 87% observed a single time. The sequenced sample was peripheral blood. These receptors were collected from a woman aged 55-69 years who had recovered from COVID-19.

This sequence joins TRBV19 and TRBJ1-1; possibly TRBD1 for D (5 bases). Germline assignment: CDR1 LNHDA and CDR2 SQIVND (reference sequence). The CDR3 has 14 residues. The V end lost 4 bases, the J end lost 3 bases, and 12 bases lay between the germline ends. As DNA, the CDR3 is TGTGCCAGTAGTAGGAGGGGTAGGGACACTGAAGCTTTCTTT. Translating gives CASSRRGRDTEAFF.

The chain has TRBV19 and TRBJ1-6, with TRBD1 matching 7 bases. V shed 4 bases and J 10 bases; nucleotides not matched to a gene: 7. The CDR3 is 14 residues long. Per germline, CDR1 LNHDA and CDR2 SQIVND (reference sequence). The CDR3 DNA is TGTGCCAGTAGTACTAACAGGGGCGGGTCACCCCTCCACTTT. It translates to CASSTNRGGSPLHF.

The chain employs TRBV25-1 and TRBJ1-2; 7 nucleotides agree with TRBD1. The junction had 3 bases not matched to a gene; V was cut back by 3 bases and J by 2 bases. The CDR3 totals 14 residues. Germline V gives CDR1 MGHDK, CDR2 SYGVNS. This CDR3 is CASSDGQANYGYTF. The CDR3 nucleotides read TGTGCCAGCAGTGATGGACAGGCGAACTATGGCTACACCTTC.

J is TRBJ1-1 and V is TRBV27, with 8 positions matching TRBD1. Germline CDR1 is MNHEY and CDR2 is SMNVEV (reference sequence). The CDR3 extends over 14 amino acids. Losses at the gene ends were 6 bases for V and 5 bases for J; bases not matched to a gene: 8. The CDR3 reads CASRDRGTETEAFF. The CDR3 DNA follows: TGTGCCAGCAGAGACAGGGGTACGGAGACTGAAGCTTTCTTT.

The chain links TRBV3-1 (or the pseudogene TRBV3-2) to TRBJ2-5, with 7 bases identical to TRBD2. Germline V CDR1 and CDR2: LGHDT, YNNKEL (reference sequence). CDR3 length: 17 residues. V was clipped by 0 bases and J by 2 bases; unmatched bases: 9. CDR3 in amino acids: CASSQEYGRAGQETQYF. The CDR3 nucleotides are TGTGCCAGCAGCCAAGAATATGGCAGAGCGGGGCAAGAGACCCAGTACTTC.

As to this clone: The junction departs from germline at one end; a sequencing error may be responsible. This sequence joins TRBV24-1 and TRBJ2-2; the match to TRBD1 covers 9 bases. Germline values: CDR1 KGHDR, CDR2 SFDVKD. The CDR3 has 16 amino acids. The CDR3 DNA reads TGTGCCACCAGTGATCCCGGGACAGGGATCACCCGGGAGCTGTTTTTT. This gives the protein CATSDPGTGITRELFF.

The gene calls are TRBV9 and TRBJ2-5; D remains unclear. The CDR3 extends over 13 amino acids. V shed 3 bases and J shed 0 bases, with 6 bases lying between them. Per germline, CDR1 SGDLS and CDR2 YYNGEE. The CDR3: CASSAAYQETQYF. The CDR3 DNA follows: TGTGCCAGCAGCGCCGCGTACCAAGAGACCCAGTACTTC.

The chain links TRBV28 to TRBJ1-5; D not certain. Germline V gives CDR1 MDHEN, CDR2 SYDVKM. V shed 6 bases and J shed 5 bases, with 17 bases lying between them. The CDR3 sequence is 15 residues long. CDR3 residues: CASSLSGVGHQPQHF. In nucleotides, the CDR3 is TGTGCCAGCAGCCTATCCGGGGTGGGTCATCAGCCCCAGCATTTT.